The 13 T cell receptor beta chains reported below all come from one sample, sequenced in a study of T cell responses to AZD1222 COVID-19 vaccine. Assay: immunoSEQ multiplex PCR; the TCRdb copy retains only in-frame clones and omits some. The data show some 99,000 clones, more than 75% seen once. Sequences were derived from peripheral blood, sampled 28 days after the second AZD1222 dose. These receptors all come from an adult who received the AZD1222 COVID-19 vaccine.

The sample holds a few counts of this clone. The V gene is TRBV5-6, the J gene TRBJ1-3; D is undetermined. Germline V gene data show CDR1 as SGHDT and CDR2 as YYEEEE. This CDR3 region has 17 residues. V gave up 4 bases and J gave up 0 bases, with 17 bases separating them. Here the CDR3 reads CASSAYQYSFSGNTIYF. As DNA, the CDR3 is TGTGCCAGCAGCGCTTATCAGTATTCTTTCTCTGGAAACACCATATATTTT.

The table lists this clone with a count of one. The CDR3 spells CASSLQETQYF. The CDR3 DNA reads as TGTGCCAGCAGTCTCCAAGAGACCCAGTACTTC. The chain joins TRBV6-2 or TRBV6-3 to TRBJ2-5; D is ambiguous. V was shortened by 5 bases and J by 1 base, with 2 bases between the two germline ends. CDR3 length: 11 amino acids. The germline gives CDR1 MNHEY, CDR2 SVGEGT.

The chain recombines TRBV9 with TRBJ1-1; D gene uncertain. V dropped 1 base and J dropped 1 base, with 11 bases sitting between them. Germline loops: CDR1 SGDLS, CDR2 YYNGEE. The CDR3 loop spans 15 amino acids. CDR3 in DNA: TGTGCCAGCAGCGTATTTCCGGATCCGAACACTGAAGCTTTCTTT. It specifies CASSVFPDPNTEAFF.

The rearrangement uses TRBV27 and TRBJ1-2; the D gene is possibly TRBD1 (5 bases). The CDR3 loop spans 14 amino acids. Germline V gene data show CDR1 as MNHEY and CDR2 as SMNVEV (reference sequence). V was trimmed by 3 bases and J by 6 bases, leaving 14 bases between them. The DNA of the CDR3 is TGTGCCAGCAGTTTCGCCAGGGACCGGCATGGCTACACCTTC. Its translation is CASSFARDRHGYTF.

Comments on this clone: Other DNA sequences in this sample translate to the same CDR3. The chain joins TRBV4-2 to TRBJ2-2; 7 nucleotides line up with TRBD1. Germline V lookup: CDR1 LGHNA, CDR2 YNFKEQ. CDR3 length: 15 residues. The junction had 2 bases not matched to a gene; V was cut back by 1 base and J by 3 bases. Written as DNA, the CDR3 is TGTGCCAGCAGCCAAGGAACAGGGGACACCGGGGAGCTGTTTTTT. It is translated as CASSQGTGDTGELFF.

The chain carries TRBV12-5 and TRBJ2-1, with 8 nucleotides matching TRBD1. The germline V gene has CDR1 LGHNT and CDR2 FRNRAP. Trimming cost V 7 bases and J 6 bases; bases outside gene matches: 11. This CDR3 has 15 amino acids. The CDR3 coding sequence is TGTGCTAGTGTCCAAGGACAGGGAGCACTCAATGAGCAGTTCTTC. Residues: CASVQGQGALNEQFF.

This rearrangement joins TRBV9 to TRBJ2-6; TRBD2 matches 9 bases. This CDR3 is built from 16 residues. Germline V gene data show CDR1 as SGDLS and CDR2 as YYNGEE. Germline trimming cut 0 bases from V and 2 bases from J; bases unmatched to any gene: 0. The CDR3 sequence: CASSVGTSAGANVLTF. CDR3 DNA sequence: TGTGCCAGCAGCGTAGGGACTAGCGCTGGGGCCAACGTCCTGACTTTC.

This sequence joins TRBV14 and TRBJ1-1; TRBD1 might be the D (6 bases). Between the trimmed V and J ends, which lost 2 bases and 6 bases, there was a span of 7 bases. The CDR3 has 12 residues. Germline CDR1 and CDR2: SGHDN and FVKESK. CDR3 nucleotide sequence: TGTGCCAGCAGCCAACAGGGGTCTGAAGCTTTCTTT. Translation gives CASSQQGSEAFF.

The chain joins TRBV7-9 to TRBJ1-4; the D is unclear. The V gene's germline CDR1 is SEHNR and CDR2 FQNEAQ (reference sequence). The CDR3 length is 17 residues. The V gene lost 4 bases and the J gene lost 0 bases, with 15 bases spanning the gap. In nucleotides, the CDR3 is TGTGCCAGCAGCTCGCCCCCGGCAGTTGCAACTAATGAAAAACTGTTTTTT. It codes for CASSSPPAVATNEKLFF.

This chain joins TRBV20-1 and TRBJ1-2; D gene uncertain. The CDR3 contains 13 residues. Germline V gives CDR1 DFQATT, CDR2 SNEGSKA (reference sequence). The V end lost 3 bases, the J end lost 6 bases, and 14 bases lay between the germline ends. The CDR3 DNA reads as TGCAGTGCTAGTGTCCGGTCGTGGGATGGCTACACCTTC. It translates to CSASVRSWDGYTF.

The rearrangement links TRBV9 to TRBJ1-2; TRBD1 might be the D (6 bases). V lost 6 bases and J lost 8, with 14 bases in between. The CDR3 has 12 residues. Germline assignment: CDR1 SGDLS and CDR2 YYNGEE. The CDR3 region is CASIRDRRGYTF. CDR3 sequence (DNA): TGTGCCAGCATCCGAGACAGGCGCGGCTACACCTTC.

V is TRBV5-1 and J is TRBJ1-4; D call uncertain. V lost 0 bases, J lost 5 bases, and 5 bases lay in between. CDR3 length: 13 residues. Germline assignment: CDR1 SGHRS and CDR2 YFSETQ. The CDR3 is CASSLEGNEKLFF. In DNA, the CDR3 is TGCGCCAGCAGCTTGGAAGGGAATGAAAAACTGTTTTTT. Looking up the rest from reference TRBV5-1 and TRBJ1-4 gives the full variable domain: KAGVTQTPRYLIKTRGQQVTLSCSPISGHRSVSWYQQTPGQGLQFLFEYFSETQRNKGNFPGRFSGRQFSNSRSEMNVSTLELGDSALYLCASSLEGNEKLFFGSGTQLSVL.

This rearrangement joins TRBV18 to TRBJ2-7; the D gene is possibly TRBD2 (6 bases). CDR1 and CDR2 (germline): KGHSH, LQKENI. The CDR3 totals 13 residues. V lost 3 bases to trimming and J lost 6 bases, with 12 bases between them. CDR3 bases: TGTGCCAGCTCACCCGGGAGCGGTCGCGAGCAGTACTTC. Translating gives CASSPGSGREQYF.